This section outlines one T cell receptor beta chain sequence together with its context. The antigen is unknown. This specimen comes from a study of blood T cells in healthy people across ages. Study observations and caveats: Researchers report that TCR beta diversity correlated strongly with naive T cell percentage.

Extraction of total RNA produced a minimum of 6 micrograms from each sample. V lost 4 bases and J 4 bases, leaving 10 bases between the germline ends. Germline-derived CDR1 and CDR2 are SNHLY and FYNNEI. The CDR3 is 13 amino acids. Next came a second PCR, run for about 7 to 12 cycles, which used a sample-barcoded 5' primer along with a J-beta primer mix. TCRdb re-called the 5' RACE reads through MiXCR, storing one row per CDR3 protein. The sample records approximately 780,000 distinct CDR3 sequences, about 26% being singletons. These sequences were also reported in another study, on T cells of mothers and their children.

V gene TRBV2 combines with J gene TRBJ1-2; no clear D gene. The origin of this receptor is a boy between 10 and 17 years old in good health. Sequencing was performed on blood. The chain's CDR3 is CASSGEKSYGYTF. In DNA, the CDR3 is TGTGCCAGCAGTGGTGAGAAGTCCTATGGCTACACCTTC. The variable domain in full, completed from reference TRBV2 and TRBJ1-2, reads EPEVTQTPSHQVTQMGQEVILRCVPISNHLYFYWYRQILGQKVEFLVSFYNNEISEKSEIFDDQFSVERPDGSNFTLKIRSTKLEDSAMYFCASSGEKSYGYTFGSGTRLTVV.